These 31 T cell receptor beta chains originate from one sample sequenced in a study of cytomegalovirus exposure and HLA in healthy donors. The PCR used 60 Vbeta and 13 Jbeta primers. Produced via immunoSEQ multiplex PCR; TCRdb's table is partial and in-frame only. The table shows over 130,000 clones, with roughly three fifths occurring only once. Sequencing was carried out using PBMCs. The receptors were gathered from a male donor in good health and CMV-seronegative.

This clone turned up a few times. The chain couples TRBV7-9 to TRBJ1-2; D perhaps matches TRBD1 (5 bases). Trimming left V 2 bases short and J 4 bases short, with 8 bases between. Germline lookup yields CDR1 SEHNR and CDR2 FQNEAQ (reference sequence). CDR3 size: 13 residues. The CDR3 DNA sequence: TGTGCCAGCAGCTTATCAGGGATCTATGGCTACACCTTC. Protein sequence: CASSLSGIYGYTF.

The chain is built from TRBV28 and TRBJ1-1, with 8 positions matching TRBD1. The CDR3 spans 13 residues. J lost 3 bases, V lost 4 bases, and 1 base had no gene match. Germline V CDR1 and CDR2: MDHEN, SYDVKM. CDR3 region: CASSYRGYTEAFF. DNA for the CDR3: TGTGCCAGCAGTTACAGGGGGTACACTGAAGCTTTCTTT.

This clone was seen once. This sequence joins TRBV6-1 and TRBJ2-7; D may be TRBD1 (6 bases). Per germline, CDR1 MNHNS and CDR2 SASEGT. V was shortened by 2 bases and J by 2 bases, with 16 bases between the two germline ends. The CDR3 is made up of 16 amino acids. The CDR3 here is CASSEKRLDRTYEQYF. CDR3 DNA: TGTGCCAGCAGTGAAAAGAGGTTGGACAGAACCTACGAGCAGTACTTC.

This chain links TRBV11-2 with TRBJ1-2; TRBD1 matches 7 bases. Germline V gene sequence: CDR1 SGHAT, CDR2 FQNNGV. Trimming cost V 5 bases and J 6 bases; bases outside gene matches: 12. The CDR3 length is 15 residues. CDR3 nucleotide sequence: TGTGCCAGCAGCCCCCTTGACAGGGTCGTCCATGGCTACACCTTC. It encodes CASSPLDRVVHGYTF.

The chain joins TRBV7-2 to TRBJ1-2; possibly TRBD1 for D (6 bases). The length of the CDR3 is 16 residues. V lost 0 bases and J 2 bases, leaving 13 bases between the germline ends. In germline, CDR1 is SGHTA, CDR2 FQGNSA. This CDR3 is CASSLAFGDNNYGYTF. The CDR3 DNA reads TGTGCCAGCAGCTTAGCCTTCGGGGACAACAACTATGGCTACACCTTC.

The CDR3 reads CASSKQIGTTYEQYF. Written as DNA, the CDR3 is TGTGCCAGCAGCAAACAAATCGGGACAACCTACGAGCAGTACTTC. The chain joins TRBV5-4 to TRBJ2-7; possible D gene TRBD1, 6 bases. Germline V gene data show CDR1 as SGHNT and CDR2 as YYREEE (reference sequence). The CDR3 consists of 15 residues. Trimming cost V 4 bases and J 2 bases, with 16 bases left between them.

This clone was observed once. The chain is built from TRBV28 and TRBJ2-3; TRBD2 matches at 9 bases. This CDR3 spans 18 amino acids. V lost 3 bases and J lost 4; bases outside the gene matches: 14. Germline V gives CDR1 MDHEN, CDR2 SYDVKM. CDR3 sequence reads: CASSFPQGSGGLADTQYF. As DNA, the CDR3 is TGTGCCAGCAGTTTCCCTCAGGGTAGCGGGGGACTGGCAGATACGCAGTATTTT.

The V and J genes are TRBV7-2 and TRBJ2-3, with D perhaps TRBD1 (5 bases). There are 14 residues in the CDR3. The V gene's germline CDR1 is SGHTA and CDR2 FQGNSA. The ends were cut back, 2 bases at V and 2 bases at J, with 8 bases in the middle. The CDR3 sequence is CASSLQGYTDTQYF. The CDR3 coding sequence is TGTGCCAGCAGCTTACAGGGATACACAGATACGCAGTATTTT.

This chain connects TRBV14 to TRBJ1-2; weak D call: TRBD1 (5 bases). Trimming took off 4 bases at V and 8 bases at J, with 14 bases between the two ends. From germline, CDR1 is SGHDN and CDR2 FVKESK. The CDR3 is 13 amino acids. CDR3 residues: CASSPAGRYGYTF. Here the CDR3 DNA reads TGTGCCAGCAGCCCAGCAGGGCGTTACGGCTACACCTTC.

This sequence joins TRBV27 and TRBJ2-7, with D perhaps matching TRBD2 (6 bases). From germline, CDR1 is MNHEY and CDR2 SMNVEV (reference sequence). This CDR3 has 12 amino acids. The V and J ends lost 5 bases and 6 bases respectively, with 11 bases between them. In DNA, the CDR3 is TGTGCCAGCAGTCGCCAGGGAGGCGAGCAGTACTTC. It codes for CASSRQGGEQYF.

The rearrangement uses TRBV14 and TRBJ2-1; D might be TRBD2 (5 bases). Germline lookup yields CDR1 SGHDN and CDR2 FVKESK. This CDR3 has 15 amino acids. Trimming left V 7 bases short and J 0 bases short, with 13 bases between. The CDR3 DNA sequence: TGTGCCAGCACCACCGGGGTGAGCTCCTACAATGAGCAGTTCTTC. Residues: CASTTGVSSYNEQFF.

The chain employs TRBV2 and TRBJ1-2; D gene ambiguous. Trimming took 6 bases from V and 4 from J, leaving 9 bases between them. Germline CDR1 is SNHLY and CDR2 is FYNNEI. CDR3 length equals 12 residues. CDR3 protein: CASRGRVYGYTF. CDR3 DNA: TGTGCCAGCAGGGGCCGAGTCTATGGCTACACCTTC.

In regard to this clone: An end of the junction differs from the germline gene, which may be a read error. The gene calls are TRBV5-1 and TRBJ1-2, with a possible D match to TRBD1 (6 bases). Germline V gene sequence: CDR1 SGHRS, CDR2 YFSETQ. This CDR3 is built from 15 residues. The CDR3 DNA sequence: TGCGCCAGCAGACCGAAACAGGGATCGGCCTATGGCTACCCCTTC. Its translation is CASRPKQGSAYGYPF.

The chain couples TRBV5-4 to TRBJ2-3; no clear D. Germline lookup yields CDR1 SGHNT and CDR2 YYREEE (reference sequence). Trimming took 0 bases from V and 2 from J, leaving 16 bases between them. This CDR3 has 17 amino acids. The CDR3: CASSLDPGSEATDTQYF. DNA of the CDR3: TGTGCCAGCAGCTTGGATCCTGGAAGTGAGGCCACAGATACGCAGTATTTT.

This chain connects TRBV5-5 to TRBJ2-7; D remains unclear. The CDR3 is made up of 14 amino acids. V was trimmed by 4 bases and J by 2 bases, leaving 13 bases between them. Per the germline V gene, CDR1 is SGHKS and CDR2 is YYEKEE (reference sequence). The CDR3 is CASSPLRQPYEQYF. CDR3 coding DNA: TGTGCCAGCAGCCCCCTGCGGCAACCCTACGAGCAGTACTTC.

The V gene is TRBV30, the J gene TRBJ1-1; TRBD1 is a possible D gene (5 bases). CDR3 size: 12 residues. The V gene's germline CDR1 is GTSNPN and CDR2 SVGIG (reference sequence). With 5 bases removed from V and 1 base from J, the gap between germline ends came to 8 bases. This CDR3 is CAWGGTNTEAFF. The CDR3, as DNA: TGTGCCTGGGGAGGGACGAACACTGAAGCTTTCTTT.

The V and J genes are TRBV7-2 and TRBJ2-1; TRBD2 is a possible D gene (6 bases). The V gene's germline CDR1 is SGHTA and CDR2 FQGNSA. The CDR3 has 15 amino acids. V lost 3 bases to trimming and J lost 2 bases, with 11 bases between them. For the CDR3, the DNA is TGTGCCAGCAGCTTGGACTATGGGCCCTACAATGAGCAGTTCTTC. Its translation is CASSLDYGPYNEQFF. Combining the CDR3 with reference TRBV7-2 and TRBJ2-1 gives the whole variable domain GAGVSQSPSNKVTEKGKDVELRCDPISGHTALYWYRQSLGQGLEFLIYFQGNSAPDKSGLPSDRFSAERTGGSVSTLTIQRTQQEDSAVYLCASSLDYGPYNEQFFGPGTRLTVL.

The J gene is TRBJ2-1, the V gene TRBV5-1, with D unclear. The V and J ends lost 1 base and 11 bases respectively, with 19 bases between them. The CDR3 contains 15 residues. CDR1 SGHRS and CDR2 YFSETQ come from the germline V gene. As DNA, the CDR3 is TGCGCCAGCAGCTTGTATTCCCCCGAAACGGGTCAGCAGTTCTTC. Translating gives CASSLYSPETGQQFF.

The V and J genes are TRBV7-3 and TRBJ1-2; 7 bases match TRBD1. CDR1 is SGHTA and CDR2 is FQGTGA in the germline V gene. The CDR3 is 15 amino acids. V was clipped by 4 bases and J by 4 bases; unmatched bases: 9. Here the CDR3 reads CASSSTGVIGYGYTF. CDR3 coding DNA: TGTGCCAGCAGCTCTACAGGGGTTATAGGCTATGGCTACACCTTC.

CDR3 in amino acids: CASSSSGGWDEQFF. CDR3 DNA sequence: TGTGCCAGTAGCTCTAGCGGGGGGTGGGATGAGCAGTTCTTC. J is TRBJ2-1 and V is TRBV19; TRBD2 aligns across 11 bases. The CDR3 totals 14 residues. Germline loops: CDR1 LNHDA, CDR2 SQIVND (reference sequence). Trimming at V came to 6 bases and at J to 8 bases, leaving 6 bases not matched to a gene. The whole variable domain, remainder taken from reference TRBV19 and TRBJ2-1, is DGGITQSPKYLFRKEGQNVTLSCEQNLNHDAMYWYRQDPGQGLRLIYYSQIVNDFQKGDIAEGYSVSREKKESFPLTVTSAQKNPTAFYLCASSSSGGWDEQFFGPGTRLTVL.

J is TRBJ1-1 and V is TRBV6-4; D remains ambiguous. V lost 6 bases, J lost 1 base, and 15 bases lay in between. There are 15 residues in the CDR3. The germline V gene has CDR1 MRHNA and CDR2 SNTAGT. In DNA, the CDR3 is TGTGCCAGCAGCCGAGAGTGGAGGCGGAACACTGAAGCTTTCTTT. Translated, it gives CASSREWRRNTEAFF.

The V and J genes are TRBV6-1 and TRBJ2-7; tentative D call: TRBD2 (5 bases). This CDR3 region has 15 residues. Germline V CDR1 and CDR2: MNHNS, SASEGT. Trimming took off 5 bases at V and 2 bases at J, with 16 bases between the two ends. The CDR3 DNA sequence: TGTGCCAGCAGTACCGGACCCGGGAATACCTACGAGCAGTACTTC. As protein: CASSTGPGNTYEQYF.

The V and J genes are TRBV2 and TRBJ2-2; no clear D. The CDR3 is 13 amino acids. Germline CDR1 SNHLY, CDR2 FYNNEI. V lost 6 bases and J 1 base, leaving 6 bases between the germline ends. As DNA, the CDR3 is TGTGCCAGCAGGCCAGAGAACACCGGGGAGCTGTTTTTT. This encodes CASRPENTGELFF.

The rearrangement uses TRBV19 and TRBJ2-7; no reliable D call. Germline CDR1 LNHDA, CDR2 SQIVND (reference sequence). The V gene lost 4 bases and the J gene lost 1 base, with 14 bases spanning the gap. The CDR3 contains 15 residues. CDR3: CASSKAPAESYEQYF. The CDR3 nucleotides read TGTGCCAGTAGTAAAGCGCCAGCCGAATCCTACGAGCAGTACTTC.

The chain is built from TRBV30 and TRBJ1-4; maybe TRBD1 (5 bases). The V end lost 1 base, the J end lost 8 bases, and 11 bases lay between the germline ends. This CDR3 comprises 13 residues. Per the germline V gene, CDR1 is GTSNPN and CDR2 is SVGIG (reference sequence). The CDR3 coding sequence is TGTGCCTGGAGTGGCAGGAGGGACGAAAAACTGTTTTTT. Its protein product is CAWSGRRDEKLFF. Complete variable domain (other parts from reference TRBV30 and TRBJ1-4): SQTIHQWPATLVQPVGSPLSLECTVEGTSNPNLYWYRQAAGRGLQLLFYSVGIGQISSEVPQNLSASRPQDRQFILSSKKLLLSDSGFYLCAWSGRRDEKLFFGSGTQLSVL.

This clone was recorded a few times. V usage is TRBV7-2 and J usage is TRBJ1-5; D remains unclear. The V gene lost 6 bases and the J gene lost 9 bases, with 12 bases spanning the gap. Germline CDR1 is SGHTA and CDR2 is FQGNSA. This CDR3 spans 12 amino acids. Here the CDR3 DNA reads TGTGCCAGCAGTTCAGGAGGGAGGCCCCAGCATTTT. Its translation is CASSSGGRPQHF.

The J gene is TRBJ2-4, the V gene TRBV20-1; possible D gene TRBD1, 5 bases. Trimming left V 3 bases short and J 11 bases short, with 11 bases between. This CDR3 is built from 11 residues. Germline V gene data show CDR1 as DFQATT and CDR2 as SNEGSKA (reference sequence). The CDR3, as DNA: TGCAGTGCTAGTCCCCGACAGCTTCAGTACTTC. This sequence encodes CSASPRQLQYF.

The chain combines TRBV5-1 with TRBJ2-2; 9 bases agree with TRBD1. The CDR3 length is 14 residues. V lost 7 bases and J lost 2; bases outside the gene matches: 3. Germline assignment: CDR1 SGHRS and CDR2 YFSETQ. The DNA for the CDR3 is TGCGCCAGCGGGGACAGGGTTAACACCGGGGAGCTGTTTTTT. As protein: CASGDRVNTGELFF.

This clone was counted between two and nine times. The gene calls are TRBV7-2 and TRBJ2-7, with 7 bases aligning to TRBD1. The CDR3 spans 14 residues. Germline CDR1 and CDR2: SGHTA and FQGNSA. Trimming cost V 5 bases and J 6 bases; bases outside gene matches: 10. The CDR3 sequence is CASSAETGPREQYF. The CDR3 bases are TGTGCCAGCAGCGCAGAGACAGGGCCGCGCGAGCAGTACTTC.

This clone showed up just a few times. The chain combines TRBV30 with TRBJ2-3; 8 bases match TRBD1. V trimming: 5 bases; J trimming: 0 bases; junction bases outside the gene matches: 4. Looked up from germline, CDR1 is GTSNPN and CDR2 is SVGIG (reference sequence). The length of the CDR3 is 14 residues. CDR3 sequence: CAWGRGPSTDTQYF. The CDR3 DNA reads as TGTGCCTGGGGCAGGGGGCCTAGCACAGATACGCAGTATTTT.

This chain connects TRBV30 to TRBJ2-3; a possible D gene is TRBD2 (7 bases). The germline V and J ends were trimmed by 2 bases and 6 bases, with 15 bases remaining between them. Germline V CDR1 and CDR2: GTSNPN, SVGIG (reference sequence). This CDR3 is 14 amino acids long. The DNA of the CDR3 is TGTGCCTGGAGTCGCGGAGGGGGGGCTGATACGCAGTATTTT. Amino acids: CAWSRGGGADTQYF.